What follows are 25 T cell receptor beta chains derived from one specimen sequenced in a study of T cells expressing NK-cell markers. TCRdb reprocessed the 5' RACE reads and keeps a single row for each CDR3 protein, giving no DNA. With 200,000 to 300,000 distinct CDR3 sequences in the sample, the ten largest clones hold roughly 4.2%. The sequencing sample was made of blood T cells: a sorted CD56 or NKG2C T cell subset, CD4+ or CD8+ T cells, or bulk PBMC T cells (not recorded which). Receptors originate from a woman aged 18-69 years in good health.

The V and J genes are TRBV20-1 and TRBJ1-6. Looked up from germline, CDR1 is DFQATT and CDR2 is SNEGSKA (reference sequence). This CDR3 has 12 amino acids. CDR3 in amino acids: CSASRPPSPLHF.

This sequence joins TRBV7-9 and TRBJ1-1; the TCRdb call, TRBD1, lacks DNA for checking. CDR1 SEHNR and CDR2 FQNEAQ come from the germline V gene (reference sequence). The CDR3 totals 16 residues. CDR3 sequence reads: CASSLGDRATVTEAFF.

The V and J genes are TRBV30 and TRBJ2-7; TCRdb's assignment of TRBD1 cannot be checked, as there is no DNA. Germline CDR1 and CDR2: GTSNPN and SVGIG (reference sequence). The CDR3 is 14 amino acids. The CDR3 protein is CAWSPRQGVYEQYF.

The rearrangement links TRBV20-1 to TRBJ2-1; TCRdb picks TRBD2, but there is no DNA to check that call. This CDR3 has 17 residues. Germline V gene data show CDR1 as DFQATT and CDR2 as SNEGSKA (reference sequence). The CDR3: CSARTPLAGGFKNEQFF.

This chain links TRBV12-3 or TRBV12-4 with TRBJ1-2; the TCRdb D gene call, TRBD1, has no DNA to confirm it. The CDR3 is 15 amino acids. The CDR3 here is CASSFVGRVNYGYTF.

This sequence joins TRBV18 and TRBJ1-2; with no DNA, the TCRdb D assignment of TRBD1 cannot be verified. The CDR3 runs 16 residues. Germline V gene lookup returns CDR1 KGHSH and CDR2 LQKENI. CDR3 sequence reads: CASSPERSRGGGGYTF.

The chain joins TRBV3-1 to TRBJ1-1. The CDR3 is made up of 14 amino acids. Germline-derived CDR1 and CDR2 are LGHDT and YNNKEL (reference sequence). The CDR3 loop is CASSWETSTPKAFF.

The chain recombines TRBV3-1 with TRBJ2-1; TCRdb lists TRBD2, though no DNA is available to test this call. In germline, CDR1 is LGHDT, CDR2 YNNKEL (reference sequence). CDR3 length: 14 amino acids. The CDR3 sequence is CASSQDGLGGEQFF.

The chain combines TRBV6-1 with TRBJ2-7. The germline V gene has CDR1 MNHNS and CDR2 SASEGT. The CDR3 totals 14 residues. The CDR3 spells CASTAQASAYEQYF.

The J gene is TRBJ1-2, the V gene TRBV12-3 or TRBV12-4; TCRdb's D gene call, TRBD1, goes unchecked for lack of DNA. The CDR3 consists of 13 residues. The CDR3 here is CASSWGLQGGYTF.

The CDR3 spells CASSEGLPSTDTQYF. This chain links TRBV4-3 with TRBJ2-3; TCRdb reports TRBD2, a call that lacks DNA to check it against. The CDR3 covers 15 residues. Looked up from germline, CDR1 is LGHNA and CDR2 is YSLEER.

The chain couples TRBV10-3 to TRBJ2-7; TCRdb calls TRBD1, which cannot be checked without DNA. From germline, CDR1 is ENHRY and CDR2 SYGVKD. This CDR3 contains 16 residues. CDR3 protein: CAIPERWLAGGGEQYF.

The V gene is TRBV7-9, the J gene TRBJ2-1; no DNA is available, so the TRBD2 call from TCRdb remains unchecked. Germline V gene data show CDR1 as SEHNR and CDR2 as FQNEAQ (reference sequence). This CDR3 spans 15 amino acids. The chain's CDR3 is CASSQTSGKYNEQFF.

J is TRBJ2-2 and V is TRBV11-2; TCRdb returns TRBD1, unconfirmable since there is no DNA. The CDR3 has 13 residues. Germline CDR1 is SGHAT and CDR2 is FQNNGV. This CDR3 is CASSFRDTGELFF.

The rearrangement joins TRBV6-1 to TRBJ1-6; TCRdb proposes TRBD1, but this gene call is untestable without DNA. The CDR3 runs to 15 residues. Germline V gene sequence: CDR1 MNHNS, CDR2 SASEGT. Here the CDR3 reads CASGDRDRVNSPLHF.

This sequence joins TRBV5-1 and TRBJ2-3; without DNA, the TCRdb call of TRBD2 cannot be checked. This CDR3 is 17 amino acids long. The germline gives CDR1 SGHRS, CDR2 YFSETQ. The CDR3 spells CASSLAGLVYKSDTQYF.

The V call is TRBV9, the J call TRBJ1-3; lacking DNA, the TRBD1 call made by TCRdb goes unchecked. Germline CDR1 and CDR2: SGDLS and YYNGEE. CDR3 length: 15 residues. CDR3 in amino acids: CASSVGGVAGNTIYF.

The genes are TRBV6-1 and TRBJ1-4. This CDR3 is built from 13 residues. Germline V CDR1 and CDR2: MNHNS, SASEGT. The chain's CDR3 is CASRGPNNEKLFF.

V usage is TRBV28 and J usage is TRBJ2-2; TCRdb names TRBD2, which stays unverified in the absence of DNA. Germline-derived CDR1 and CDR2 are MDHEN and SYDVKM. This CDR3 region has 15 residues. The CDR3 protein is CASRDRGRNTGELFF.

The genes are TRBV5-6 and TRBJ2-3; the TCRdb D gene call, TRBD2, has no DNA to confirm it. From germline, CDR1 is SGHDT and CDR2 YYEEEE. CDR3 length: 15 amino acids. The CDR3 loop reads CASSFGGQGSDTQYF.

The CDR3 region is CASSVHRVGDTQYF. The chain combines TRBV7-2 with TRBJ2-3; without DNA, the TCRdb call of TRBD1 cannot be checked. The CDR3 runs 14 residues. Germline-derived CDR1 and CDR2 are SGHTA and FQGNSA.

The chain carries TRBV3-1 and TRBJ1-1. The CDR3 sequence is 13 residues long. Germline V gene lookup returns CDR1 LGHDT and CDR2 YNNKEL (reference sequence). The CDR3: CASSLPGRVETFF.

The CDR3 is CASSQSKLFTGEKLFF. V and J are TRBV14 and TRBJ1-4. The length of the CDR3 is 16 residues. Germline assignment: CDR1 SGHDN and CDR2 FVKESK. Drawing the rest from reference TRBV14 and TRBJ1-4, the complete variable domain is EAGVTQFPSHSVIEKGQTVTLRCDPISGHDNLYWYRRVMGKEIKFLLHFVKESKQDESGMPNNRFLAERTGGTYSTLKVQPAELEDSGVYFCASSQSKLFTGEKLFFGSGTQLSVL.

The V and J genes are TRBV30 and TRBJ2-5; TCRdb selects TRBD2, and the lack of DNA leaves this call unchecked. Germline V gene sequence: CDR1 GTSNPN, CDR2 SVGIG (reference sequence). The CDR3 consists of 13 residues. CDR3 sequence: CACSPAGVETQYF. The full variable domain, its missing parts supplied by reference TRBV30 and TRBJ2-5, is SQTIHQWPATLVQPVGSPLSLECTVEGTSNPNLYWYRQAAGRGLQLLFYSVGIGQISSEVPQNLSASRPQDRQFILSSKKLLLSDSGFYLCACSPAGVETQYFGPGTRLLVL.

The chain couples TRBV20-1 to TRBJ1-5; the D call from TCRdb, TRBD1, cannot be confirmed without DNA. Per germline, CDR1 DFQATT and CDR2 SNEGSKA (reference sequence). This CDR3 is built from 15 residues. The CDR3 is CSARDRGLSNQPQHF.